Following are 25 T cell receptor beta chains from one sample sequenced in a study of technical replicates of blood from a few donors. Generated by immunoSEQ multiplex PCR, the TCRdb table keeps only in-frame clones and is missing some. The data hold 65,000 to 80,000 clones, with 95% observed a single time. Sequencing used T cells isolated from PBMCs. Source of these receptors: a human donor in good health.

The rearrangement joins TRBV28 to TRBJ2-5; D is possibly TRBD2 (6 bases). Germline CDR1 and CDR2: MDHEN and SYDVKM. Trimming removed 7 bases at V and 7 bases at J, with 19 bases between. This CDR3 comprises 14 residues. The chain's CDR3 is CASNSPGGVGTQYF. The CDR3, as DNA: TGTGCCAGCAACAGCCCAGGAGGGGTGGGGACCCAGTACTTC.

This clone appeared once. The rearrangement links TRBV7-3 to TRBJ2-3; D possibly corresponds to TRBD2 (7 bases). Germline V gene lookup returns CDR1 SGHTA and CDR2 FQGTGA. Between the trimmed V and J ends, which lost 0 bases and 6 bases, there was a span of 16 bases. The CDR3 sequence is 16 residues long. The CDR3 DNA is TGTGCCAGCAGCTTAACGGGGGGGGCTCAAAGGGATACGCAGTATTTT. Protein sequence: CASSLTGGAQRDTQYF.

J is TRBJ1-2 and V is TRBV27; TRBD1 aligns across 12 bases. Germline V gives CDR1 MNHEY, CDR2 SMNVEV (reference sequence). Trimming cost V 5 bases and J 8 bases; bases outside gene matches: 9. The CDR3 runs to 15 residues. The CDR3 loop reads CASSLGTGGEGGYTF. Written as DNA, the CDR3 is TGTGCCAGCAGTCTCGGGACAGGGGGCGAAGGAGGCTACACCTTC.

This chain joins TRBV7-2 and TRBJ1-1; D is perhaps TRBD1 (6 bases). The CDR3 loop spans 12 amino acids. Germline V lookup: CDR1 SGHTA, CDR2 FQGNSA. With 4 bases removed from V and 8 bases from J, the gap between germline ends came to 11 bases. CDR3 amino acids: CASSWLQGEAFF. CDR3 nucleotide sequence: TGTGCCAGCAGCTGGTTACAGGGAGAAGCTTTCTTT.

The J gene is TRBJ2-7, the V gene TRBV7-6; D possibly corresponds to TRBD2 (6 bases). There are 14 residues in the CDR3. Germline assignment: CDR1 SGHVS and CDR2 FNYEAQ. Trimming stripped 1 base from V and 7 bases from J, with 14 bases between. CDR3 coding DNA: TGTGCCAGCAGCTTAGTAGGAGGAGGGGCAGAGCAGTACTTC. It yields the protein CASSLVGGGAEQYF.

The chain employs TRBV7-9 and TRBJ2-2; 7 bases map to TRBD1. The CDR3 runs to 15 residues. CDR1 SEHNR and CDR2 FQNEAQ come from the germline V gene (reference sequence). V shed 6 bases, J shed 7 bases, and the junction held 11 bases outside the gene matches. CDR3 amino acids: CASSPPDRAGGELFF. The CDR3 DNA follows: TGTGCCAGCAGTCCTCCCGACAGGGCCGGCGGGGAGCTGTTTTTT.

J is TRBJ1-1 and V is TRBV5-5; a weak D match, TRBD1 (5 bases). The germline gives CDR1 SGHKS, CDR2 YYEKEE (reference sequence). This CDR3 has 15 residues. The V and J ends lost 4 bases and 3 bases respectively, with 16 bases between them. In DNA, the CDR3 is TGTGCCAGCAGCCCAGTCGGGGGAGGGTACACTGAAGCTTTCTTT. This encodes CASSPVGGGYTEAFF.

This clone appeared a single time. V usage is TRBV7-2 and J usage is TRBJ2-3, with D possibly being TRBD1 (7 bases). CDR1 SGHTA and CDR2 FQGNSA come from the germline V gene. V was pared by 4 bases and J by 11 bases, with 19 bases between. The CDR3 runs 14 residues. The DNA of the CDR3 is TGTGCCAGCAGCTCAATCCCGGAGGGGGCAGGGCAGTATTTT. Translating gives CASSSIPEGAGQYF.

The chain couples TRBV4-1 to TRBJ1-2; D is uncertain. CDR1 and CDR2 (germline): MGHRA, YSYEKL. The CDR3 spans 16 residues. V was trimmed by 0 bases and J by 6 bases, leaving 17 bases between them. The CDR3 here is CASSQDLQAGSDGYTF. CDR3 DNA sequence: TGCGCCAGCAGCCAAGACCTGCAGGCAGGTTCTGATGGCTACACCTTC.

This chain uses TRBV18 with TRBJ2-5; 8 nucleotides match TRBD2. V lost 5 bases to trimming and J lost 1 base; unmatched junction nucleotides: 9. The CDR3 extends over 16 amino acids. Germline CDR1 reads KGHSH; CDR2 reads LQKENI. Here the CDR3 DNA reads TGTGCCAGCTCATCGATTCGGGGGGGCCTCCAAGAGACCCAGTACTTC. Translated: CASSSIRGGLQETQYF.

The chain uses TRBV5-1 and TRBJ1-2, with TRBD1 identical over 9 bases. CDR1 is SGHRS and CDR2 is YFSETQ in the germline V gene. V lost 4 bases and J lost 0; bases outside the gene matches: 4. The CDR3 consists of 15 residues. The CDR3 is CASSPTGGTNYGYTF. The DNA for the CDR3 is TGCGCCAGCAGCCCCACAGGGGGCACTAACTATGGCTACACCTTC.

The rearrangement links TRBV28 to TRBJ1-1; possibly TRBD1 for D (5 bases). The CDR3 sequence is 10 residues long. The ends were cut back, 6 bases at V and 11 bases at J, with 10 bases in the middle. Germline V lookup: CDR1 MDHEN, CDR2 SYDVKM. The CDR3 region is CASSTNRAFF. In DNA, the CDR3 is TGTGCCAGCAGCACTAACAGGGCTTTCTTT.

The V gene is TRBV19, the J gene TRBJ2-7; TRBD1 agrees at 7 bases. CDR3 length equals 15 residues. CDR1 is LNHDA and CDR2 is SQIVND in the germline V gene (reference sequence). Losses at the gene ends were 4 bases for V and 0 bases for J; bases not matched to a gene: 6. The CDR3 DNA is TGTGCCAGTAGTACGTGGGGACAGAGCTCCTACGAGCAGTACTTC. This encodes CASSTWGQSSYEQYF.

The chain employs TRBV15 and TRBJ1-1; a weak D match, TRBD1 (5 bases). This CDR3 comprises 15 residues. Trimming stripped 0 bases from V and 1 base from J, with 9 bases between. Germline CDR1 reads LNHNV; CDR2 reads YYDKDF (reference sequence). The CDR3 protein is CATSRDGGGNTEAFF. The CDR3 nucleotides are TGTGCCACCAGCAGAGATGGGGGAGGGAACACTGAAGCTTTCTTT.

For the CDR3, the DNA is TGCAGCGTCATATACGGACAGGTATACACCTTC. Translation: CSVIYGQVYTF. V gene TRBV29-1 combines with J gene TRBJ1-2; 7 bases match TRBD1. Per germline, CDR1 SQVTM and CDR2 ANQGSEA. The CDR3 length is 11 residues. J lost 11 bases, V lost 6 bases, and 9 bases had no gene match.

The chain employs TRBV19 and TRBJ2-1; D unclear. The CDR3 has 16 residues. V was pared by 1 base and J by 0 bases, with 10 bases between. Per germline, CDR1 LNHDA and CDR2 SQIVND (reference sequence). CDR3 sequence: CASSIVGRFSYNEQFF. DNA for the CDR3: TGTGCCAGTAGTATAGTAGGCAGGTTCTCCTACAATGAGCAGTTCTTC.

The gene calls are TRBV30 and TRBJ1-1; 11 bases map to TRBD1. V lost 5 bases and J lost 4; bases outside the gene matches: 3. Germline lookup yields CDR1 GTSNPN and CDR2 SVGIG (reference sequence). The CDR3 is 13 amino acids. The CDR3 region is CAWEGTGGTEAFF. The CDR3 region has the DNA TGTGCCTGGGAAGGGACAGGGGGCACTGAAGCTTTCTTT.

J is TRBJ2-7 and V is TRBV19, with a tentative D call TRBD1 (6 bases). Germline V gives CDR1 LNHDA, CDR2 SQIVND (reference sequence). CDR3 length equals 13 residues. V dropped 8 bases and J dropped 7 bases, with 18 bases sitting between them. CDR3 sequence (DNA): TGTGCCAGTGCCCTGGAGACAGGAGGTGAGCAGTACTTC. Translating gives CASALETGGEQYF.

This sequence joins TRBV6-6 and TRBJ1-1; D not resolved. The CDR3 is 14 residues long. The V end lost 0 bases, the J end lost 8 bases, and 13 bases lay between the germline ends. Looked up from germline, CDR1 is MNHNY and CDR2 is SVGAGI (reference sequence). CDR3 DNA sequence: TGTGCCAGCAGTTACTCTATAGCCCCGGGGGAAGCTTTCTTT. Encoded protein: CASSYSIAPGEAFF.

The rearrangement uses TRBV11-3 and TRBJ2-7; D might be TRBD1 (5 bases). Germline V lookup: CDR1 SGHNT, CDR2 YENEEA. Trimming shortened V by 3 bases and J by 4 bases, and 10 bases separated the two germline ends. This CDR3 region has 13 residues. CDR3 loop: CASSFWGAYEQYF. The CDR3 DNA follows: TGTGCCAGCAGCTTCTGGGGCGCATACGAGCAGTACTTC.

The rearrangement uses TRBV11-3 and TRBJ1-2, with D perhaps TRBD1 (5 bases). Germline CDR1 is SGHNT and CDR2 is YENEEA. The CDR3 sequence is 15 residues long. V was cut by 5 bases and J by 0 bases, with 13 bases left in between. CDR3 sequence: CASSESGLANYGYTF. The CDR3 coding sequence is TGTGCCAGCAGCGAATCAGGGCTCGCTAACTATGGCTACACCTTC.

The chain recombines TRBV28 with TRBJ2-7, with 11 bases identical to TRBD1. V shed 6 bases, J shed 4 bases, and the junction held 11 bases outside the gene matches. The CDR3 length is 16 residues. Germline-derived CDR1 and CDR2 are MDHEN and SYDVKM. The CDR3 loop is CASSHTGTGGRYEQYF. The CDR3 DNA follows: TGTGCCAGCAGCCATACGGGGACAGGGGGGAGGTACGAGCAGTACTTC.

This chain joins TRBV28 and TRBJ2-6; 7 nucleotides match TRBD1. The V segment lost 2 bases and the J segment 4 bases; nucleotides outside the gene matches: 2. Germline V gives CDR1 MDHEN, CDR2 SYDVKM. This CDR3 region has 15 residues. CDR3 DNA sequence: TGTGCCAGCAGTTTAAGGGGGCTGGGGGCCAACGTCCTGACTTTC. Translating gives CASSLRGLGANVLTF.

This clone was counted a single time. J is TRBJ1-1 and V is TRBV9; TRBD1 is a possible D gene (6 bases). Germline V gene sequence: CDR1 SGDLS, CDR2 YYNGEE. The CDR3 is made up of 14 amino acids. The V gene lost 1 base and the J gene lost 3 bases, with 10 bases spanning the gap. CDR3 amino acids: CASSVQGLDTEAFF. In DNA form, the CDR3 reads TGTGCCAGCAGCGTACAGGGGTTGGACACTGAAGCTTTCTTT. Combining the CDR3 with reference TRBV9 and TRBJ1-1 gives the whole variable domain DSGVTQTPKHLITATGQRVTLRCSPRSGDLSVYWYQQSLDQGLQFLIQYYNGEERAKGNILERFSAQQFPDLHSELNLSSLELGDSALYFCASSVQGLDTEAFFGQGTRLTVV.

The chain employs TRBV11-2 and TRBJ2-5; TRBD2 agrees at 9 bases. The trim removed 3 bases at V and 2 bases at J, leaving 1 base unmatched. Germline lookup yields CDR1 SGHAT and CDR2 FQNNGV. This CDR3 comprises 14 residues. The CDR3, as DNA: TGTGCCAGCAGCTTTAGCGGGAGACAAGAGACCCAGTACTTC. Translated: CASSFSGRQETQYF.